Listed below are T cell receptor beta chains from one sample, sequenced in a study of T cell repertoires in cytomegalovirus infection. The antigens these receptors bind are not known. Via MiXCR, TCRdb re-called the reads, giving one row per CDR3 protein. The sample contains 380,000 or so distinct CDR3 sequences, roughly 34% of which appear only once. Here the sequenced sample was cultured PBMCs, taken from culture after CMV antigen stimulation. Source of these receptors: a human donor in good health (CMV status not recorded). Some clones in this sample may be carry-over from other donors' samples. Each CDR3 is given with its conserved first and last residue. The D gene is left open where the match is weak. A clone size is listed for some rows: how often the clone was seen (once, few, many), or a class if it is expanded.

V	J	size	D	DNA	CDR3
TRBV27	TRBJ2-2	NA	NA	TGTGCCAGCGCTAAAACTAGTGCCGGGGAGCTGTTTTTT	CASAKTSAGELFF
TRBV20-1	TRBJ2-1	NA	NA	TGCAGTGCTAGGAACCCTCAGGGGTTGACCTCCTACAATGAGCAGTTCTTC	CSARNPQGLTSYNEQFF
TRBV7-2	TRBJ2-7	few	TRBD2	TGTGCCAGCAGCTTAGGTGGTAGCGGGAGGCTCAACGAGCAGTACTTC	CASSLGGSGRLNEQYF
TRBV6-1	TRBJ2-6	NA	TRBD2	TGTGCCACCCCTCCCTCTACTAGCGTGAGCTCTGGGGCCAACGTCCTGACTTTC	CATPPSTSVSSGANVLTF
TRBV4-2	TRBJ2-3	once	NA	TGTGCCAGCAGCCCACAGACACGGTTTGGGGTCACAGATACGCAGTATTTT	CASSPQTRFGVTDTQYF
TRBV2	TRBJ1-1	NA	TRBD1	TGTGCCAGCAGACGGACAGGATCGGGCGGGAGTGAAGCTTTCTTT	CASRRTGSGGSEAFF
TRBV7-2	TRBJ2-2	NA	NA	TGTGCCAGCAGCTTCGGACCTACGACGACTAGGGAGCTGTTTTTT	CASSFGPTTTRELFF
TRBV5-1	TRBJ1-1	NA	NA	TGCGCCAGCGCATGGCAATTGGGGGAGAACACTGAAGCTTTCTTT	CASAWQLGENTEAFF
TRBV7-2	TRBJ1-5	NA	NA	TGTGCCAGCAGCTTAGCTTCAGGAGGACAGCCCCAGCATTTT	CASSLASGGQPQHF
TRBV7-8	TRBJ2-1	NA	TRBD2	TGTGCCAGCAGCTTACAGGGAGGGTTTTCGTACAATGAGCAGTTCTTC	CASSLQGGFSYNEQFF
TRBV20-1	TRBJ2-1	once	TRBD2	TGCAGTGCAGAACCGGGACTAGCGAACTACAATGAGCAGTTCTTC	CSAEPGLANYNEQFF
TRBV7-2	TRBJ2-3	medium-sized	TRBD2	TGTGCCAGCAGCCCTAGCGGGAGGATCACAGATACGCAGTATTTT	CASSPSGRITDTQYF
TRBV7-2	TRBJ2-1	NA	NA	TGTGCCAGCAGCTGGAGCCTATTTGCTGAGCAGTTCTTC	CASSWSLFAEQFF
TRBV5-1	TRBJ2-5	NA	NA	TGCGCCAGCAGTTCGCCGGGACCCCCCTGCTTC	CASSSPGPPCF
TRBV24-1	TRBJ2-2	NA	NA	TGTGCCACCAGTGAACTCTTAACCGGGGAGCTGTTTTTT	CATSELLTGELFF
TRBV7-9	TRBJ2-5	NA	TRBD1	TGTGCCAGCAGCTTAGTGTCGGGACAGAATATCAAAGAGACCCAGTACTTC	CASSLVSGQNIKETQYF